This T cell receptor beta chain was profiled in a study of Graves' ophthalmopathy and Graves' hyperthyroidism. Investigators amplified TCR beta CDR3 regions from RNA transcripts. HTBI-primed first-round RT-PCR preceded second-round multiplex PCR. TCRdb redid the calling of the multiplex PCR reads with MiXCR, one entry per CDR3 protein. The data contain 500,000 to 600,000 distinct CDR3 sequences, under 45% of them singletons. The CDR3 is 15 amino acids. Unmatched junction bases numbered 2, after V lost 2 bases and J lost 6 bases. The germline V gene has CDR1 SGHTA and CDR2 FQGNSA. This clonotype was seen only a few times.

The chain employs TRBV7-2 and TRBJ2-2; TRBD2 matches at 11 bases. Source material: peripheral blood or thyroid tissue (not recorded which). The sequence came from an adult man with Graves' hyperthyroidism. The CDR3 DNA sequence: TGTGCCAGCAGCTTATCGGGACTAGCGGCCGGGGAGCTGTTTTTT. Translation: CASSLSGLAAGELFF.